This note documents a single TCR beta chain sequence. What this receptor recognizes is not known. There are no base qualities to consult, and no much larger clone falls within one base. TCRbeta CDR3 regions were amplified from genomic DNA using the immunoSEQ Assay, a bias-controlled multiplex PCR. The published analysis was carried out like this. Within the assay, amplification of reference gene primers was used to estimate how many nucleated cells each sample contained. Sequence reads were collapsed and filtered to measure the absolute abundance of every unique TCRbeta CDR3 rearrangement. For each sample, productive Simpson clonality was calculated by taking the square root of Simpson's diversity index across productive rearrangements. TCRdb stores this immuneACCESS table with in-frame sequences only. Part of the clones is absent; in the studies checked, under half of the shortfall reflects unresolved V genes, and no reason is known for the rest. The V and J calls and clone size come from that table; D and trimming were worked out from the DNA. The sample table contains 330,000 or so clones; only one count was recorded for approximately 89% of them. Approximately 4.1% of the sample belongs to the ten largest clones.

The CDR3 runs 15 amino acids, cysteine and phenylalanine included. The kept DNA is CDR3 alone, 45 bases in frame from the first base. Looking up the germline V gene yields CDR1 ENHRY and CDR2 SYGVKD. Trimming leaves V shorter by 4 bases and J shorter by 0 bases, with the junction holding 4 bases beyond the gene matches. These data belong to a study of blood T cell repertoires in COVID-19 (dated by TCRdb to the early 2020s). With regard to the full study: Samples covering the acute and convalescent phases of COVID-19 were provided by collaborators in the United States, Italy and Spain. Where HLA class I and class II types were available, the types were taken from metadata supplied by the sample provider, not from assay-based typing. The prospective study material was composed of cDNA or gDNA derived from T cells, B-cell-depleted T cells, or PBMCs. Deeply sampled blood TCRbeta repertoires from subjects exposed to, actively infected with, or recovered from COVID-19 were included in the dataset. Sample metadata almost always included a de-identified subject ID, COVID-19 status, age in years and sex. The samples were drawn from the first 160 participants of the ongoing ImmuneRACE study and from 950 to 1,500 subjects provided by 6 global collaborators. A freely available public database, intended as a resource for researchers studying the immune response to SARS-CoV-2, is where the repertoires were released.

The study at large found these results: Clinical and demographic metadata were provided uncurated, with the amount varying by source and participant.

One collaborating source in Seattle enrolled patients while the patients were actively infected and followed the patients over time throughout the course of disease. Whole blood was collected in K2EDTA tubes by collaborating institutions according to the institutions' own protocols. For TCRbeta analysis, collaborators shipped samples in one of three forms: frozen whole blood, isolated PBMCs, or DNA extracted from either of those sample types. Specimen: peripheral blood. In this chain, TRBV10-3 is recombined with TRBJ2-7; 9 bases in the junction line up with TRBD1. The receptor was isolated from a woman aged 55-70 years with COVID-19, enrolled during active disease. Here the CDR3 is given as CAISGQGDSSYEQYF. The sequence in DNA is TGTGCCATCAGTGGACAGGGGGACAGCTCCTACGAGCAGTACTTC.